The next 2 T cell receptor beta chains were all read from a single sample in a study of control samples from healthy donors and cancer patients. Clones were sequenced by immunoSEQ multiplex PCR, and TCRdb holds only the in-frame ones, with some missing. This table holds some 120,000 clones, over 75% found once. Sample: blood. The receptor set was obtained from a man aged 45 to 65 in good health.

This chain joins TRBV7-3 and TRBJ2-2; TRBD2 agrees at 8 bases. Germline-derived CDR1 and CDR2 are SGHTA and FQGTGA. J lost 3 bases, V lost 5 bases, and 14 bases had no gene match. The CDR3 is 18 residues long. The CDR3 sequence: CASSPGPVAGWYTGELFF. The CDR3 nucleotides are TGTGCCAGCAGCCCCGGCCCCGTAGCGGGGTGGTACACCGGGGAGCTGTTTTTT. The full variable domain, in which reference TRBV7-3 and TRBJ2-2 provide the parts outside the CDR3, is GAGVSQTPSNKVTEKGKYVELRCDPISGHTALYWYRQSLGQGPEFLIYFQGTGAADDSGLPNDRFFAVRPEGSVSTLKIQRTERGDSAVYLCASSPGPVAGWYTGELFFGEGSRLTVL.

This clone has more than one count but fewer than ten. The chain uses TRBV27 and TRBJ1-1; D unclear. Trimming stripped 4 bases from V and 3 bases from J, with 9 bases between. The CDR3 length is 13 residues. CDR1 MNHEY and CDR2 SMNVEV come from the germline V gene (reference sequence). For the CDR3, the DNA is TGTGCCAGCAGTTGGGATCTCGACACTGAAGCTTTCTTT. It specifies CASSWDLDTEAFF.